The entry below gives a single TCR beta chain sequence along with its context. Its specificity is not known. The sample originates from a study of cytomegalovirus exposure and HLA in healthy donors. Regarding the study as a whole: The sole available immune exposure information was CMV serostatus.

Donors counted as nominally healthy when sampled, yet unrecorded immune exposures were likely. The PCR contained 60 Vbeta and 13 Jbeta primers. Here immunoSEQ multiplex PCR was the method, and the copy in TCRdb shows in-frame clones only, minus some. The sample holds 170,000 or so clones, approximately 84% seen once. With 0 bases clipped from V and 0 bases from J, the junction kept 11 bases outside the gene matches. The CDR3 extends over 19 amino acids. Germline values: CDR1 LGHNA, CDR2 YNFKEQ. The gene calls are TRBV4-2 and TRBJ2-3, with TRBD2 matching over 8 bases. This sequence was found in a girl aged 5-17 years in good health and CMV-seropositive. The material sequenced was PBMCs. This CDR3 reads CASSQDWAGGPFSTDTQYF. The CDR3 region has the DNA TGTGCCAGCAGCCAAGATTGGGCGGGGGGCCCATTTAGCACAGATACGCAGTATTTT.